Below, 4 T cell receptor beta chains from the same sample are listed, as sequenced in a study of T-cell memory formation after mild COVID-19. TCRdb passed the 5' RACE reads through MiXCR, listing each CDR3 protein once. The sample has over 300,000 distinct CDR3 sequences; 20% to 25% are singletons. Source material: PBMCs or a T cell subset sorted from them (not recorded which). These receptors originate from a man between 18 and 35 years old who had mild COVID-19 (a few samples of this study predate the infection). Cell type and time point are not known.

The chain combines TRBV5-1 with TRBJ2-7, with TRBD1 matching over 9 bases. Germline CDR1 reads SGHRS; CDR2 reads YFSETQ. V trimming: 4 bases; J trimming: 5 bases; junction bases outside the gene matches: 13. The CDR3 loop spans 16 amino acids. The CDR3 region is CASSQSRVQGAHEQYF. Written as DNA, the CDR3 is TGCGCCAGCAGCCAGAGTCGGGTACAGGGGGCCCACGAGCAGTACTTC.

The chain carries TRBV12-3 or TRBV12-4 and TRBJ1-1, with D uncertain. This CDR3 region has 11 residues. The V end was cut by 5 bases, the J end by 6 bases, with 7 bases between. The CDR3: CASSMGPEAFF. CDR3 sequence (DNA): TGTGCCAGCAGTATGGGTCCTGAAGCTTTCTTT.

This clonotype was counted at least ten times. Here the CDR3 reads CASSLLNVGGGLLFF. The CDR3 region has the DNA TGTGCCAGCAGTTTACTAAATGTTGGGGGGGGACTTTTGTTCTTC. The rearrangement uses TRBV27 and TRBJ2-1, with 7 positions matching TRBD2. Germline values: CDR1 MNHEY, CDR2 SMNVEV (reference sequence). Unmatched junction bases numbered 16, after V lost 2 bases and J lost 15 bases. This CDR3 has 15 residues.

This clonotype was detected a few times. V usage is TRBV18 and J usage is TRBJ2-7, with TRBD1 identical over 9 bases. Germline V gene data show CDR1 as KGHSH and CDR2 as LQKENI. The ends lost 3 bases at V and 4 bases at J; junction bases unmatched: 7. This CDR3 spans 15 amino acids. CDR3 in amino acids: CASSPRTGESYEQYV. CDR3 bases: TGTGCCAGCTCACCGCGGACAGGGGAGTCGTACGAGCAGTACGTC.